This section outlines one T cell receptor beta chain sequence together with its context. Some clones are missing from TCRdb's copy, which holds only in-frame ones; the method was immunoSEQ multiplex PCR. The top ten hold 1.4% to 1.5% of the sample, which has about 80,000 clones, about 90% seen once. The data were taken from a study of T cell changes during pregnancy in multiple sclerosis. The source of this sequence is a female donor with multiple sclerosis, enrolled in a pregnancy study. This specimen consisted of peripheral blood, obtained before pregnancy.

CDR3 loop: CSVRGTGVGYTF. Here the CDR3 DNA reads TGCAGCGTTCGCGGGACAGGGGTTGGCTACACCTTC. The chain has TRBV29-1 and TRBJ1-2; 10 nucleotides align to TRBD1. V trimming: 5 bases; J trimming: 7 bases; junction bases outside the gene matches: 4. Germline CDR1 and CDR2: SQVTM and ANQGSEA. This CDR3 is 12 amino acids long.